This T cell receptor beta chain originates from a study of T cell responses to AZD1222 COVID-19 vaccine. This clone has only a few counts. The CDR3 totals 14 residues. Germline assignment: CDR1 SGHTA and CDR2 FQGNSA. The V segment lost 6 bases and the J segment 2 bases; nucleotides outside the gene matches: 6. Data came from immunoSEQ multiplex PCR; TCRdb stores just in-frame clones and leaves some out. Counted here are about 110,000 clones, more than 75% occurring once; the ten biggest clones make up over 8%. This clonotype was obtained from an adult in good health. The sequencing here drew on peripheral blood, taken on day 0 of AZD1222 vaccination. The J gene is TRBJ2-7, the V gene TRBV7-2; 8 nucleotides line up with TRBD1. The CDR3: CASRRGQGAYEQYF. CDR3 DNA sequence: TGTGCCAGCAGGAGAGGACAGGGCGCCTACGAGCAGTACTTC.